The sample holds a few counts of the clone carrying this T cell receptor (beta chain). Germline V lookup: CDR1 MNHEY, CDR2 SMNVEV (reference sequence). V was cut by 5 bases and J by 0 bases, with 11 bases left in between. The CDR3 sequence is 14 residues long. Produced via immunoSEQ multiplex PCR; TCRdb's table is partial and in-frame only. Here the sample spans about 33,000 clones, more than 65% being singletons. The data were obtained in a study of blood T cell repertoires in COVID-19. Material for sequencing was peripheral blood. The TCR sequence derives from a human donor in a cohort sampled during active COVID-19. The genes are TRBV27 and TRBJ2-7, with no clear D. The CDR3, as DNA: TGTGCCAGCAGTGCCTCTGGGCCCTCCTACGAGCAGTACTTC. Translating it yields CASSASGPSYEQYF.